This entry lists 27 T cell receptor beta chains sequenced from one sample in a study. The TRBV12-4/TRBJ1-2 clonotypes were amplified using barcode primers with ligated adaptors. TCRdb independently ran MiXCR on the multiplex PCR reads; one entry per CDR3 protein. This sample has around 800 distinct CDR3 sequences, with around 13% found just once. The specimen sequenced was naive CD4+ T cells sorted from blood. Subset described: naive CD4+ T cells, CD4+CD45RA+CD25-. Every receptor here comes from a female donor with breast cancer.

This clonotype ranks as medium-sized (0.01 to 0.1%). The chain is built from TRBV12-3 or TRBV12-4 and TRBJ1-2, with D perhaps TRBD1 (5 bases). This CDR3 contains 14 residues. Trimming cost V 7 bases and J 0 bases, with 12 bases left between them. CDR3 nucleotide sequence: TGTGCCAGCAATCCAAGGGGCGCTAACTATGGCTACACCTTC. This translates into CASNPRGANYGYTF.

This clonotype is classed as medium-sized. The CDR3, as DNA: TGTGCCAGCAGGACGACAGGGTCCAACTATGGCTACACCTTC. It yields the protein CASRTTGSNYGYTF. J is TRBJ1-2 and V is TRBV12-3 or TRBV12-4; the match to TRBD1 covers 7 bases. With V trimmed by 6 bases and J by 2 bases, 6 bases remained unmatched. CDR3 length: 14 amino acids.

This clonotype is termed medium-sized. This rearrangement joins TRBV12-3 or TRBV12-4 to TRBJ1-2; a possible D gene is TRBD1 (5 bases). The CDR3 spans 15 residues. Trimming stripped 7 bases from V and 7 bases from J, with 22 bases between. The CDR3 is CASNLNRDYDSGYTF. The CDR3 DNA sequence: TGTGCCAGCAATCTTAACCGGGACTATGATAGTGGCTACACCTTC.

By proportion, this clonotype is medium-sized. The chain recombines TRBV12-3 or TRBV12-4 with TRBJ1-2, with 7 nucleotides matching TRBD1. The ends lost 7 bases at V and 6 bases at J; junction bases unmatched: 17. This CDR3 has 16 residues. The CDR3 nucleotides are TGTGCCAGCACTAACCACCTCGAACAGGGGACGGATGGCTACACCTTC. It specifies CASTNHLEQGTDGYTF.

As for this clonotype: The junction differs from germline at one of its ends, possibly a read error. CDR3 loop: CAISLTGYYGYTF. CDR3 DNA sequence: TGTGCCATCAGTTTAACAGGGTACTATGGCTACACCTTC. The V and J genes are TRBV12-3 or TRBV12-4 and TRBJ1-2; D is perhaps TRBD1 (6 bases). This CDR3 contains 13 residues.

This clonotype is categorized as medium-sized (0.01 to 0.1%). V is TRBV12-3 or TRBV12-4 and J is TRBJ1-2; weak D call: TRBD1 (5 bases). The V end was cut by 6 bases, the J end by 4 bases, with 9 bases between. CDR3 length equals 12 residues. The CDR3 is CASSLTVYGYTF. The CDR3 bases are TGTGCCAGCAGCTTGACAGTCTATGGCTACACCTTC.

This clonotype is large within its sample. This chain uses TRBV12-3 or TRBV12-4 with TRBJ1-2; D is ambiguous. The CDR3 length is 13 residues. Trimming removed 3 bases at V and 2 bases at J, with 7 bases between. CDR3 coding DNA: TGTGCCAGCAGTTTCGGGGAGAACTATGGCTACACCTTC. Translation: CASSFGENYGYTF.

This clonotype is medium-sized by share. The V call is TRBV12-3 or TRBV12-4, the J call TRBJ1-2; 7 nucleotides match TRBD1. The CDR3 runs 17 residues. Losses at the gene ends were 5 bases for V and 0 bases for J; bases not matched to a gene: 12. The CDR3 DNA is TGTGCCAGCAGTCCACGACAGGGAAGAGGAGCTAACTATGGCTACACCTTC. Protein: CASSPRQGRGANYGYTF.

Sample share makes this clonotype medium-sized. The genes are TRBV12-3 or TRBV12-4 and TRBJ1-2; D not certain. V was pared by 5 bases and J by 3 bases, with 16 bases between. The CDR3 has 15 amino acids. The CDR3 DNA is TGTGCCAGCAGTCCCAGACCCGAAGGCGACTATGGCTACACCTTC. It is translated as CASSPRPEGDYGYTF.

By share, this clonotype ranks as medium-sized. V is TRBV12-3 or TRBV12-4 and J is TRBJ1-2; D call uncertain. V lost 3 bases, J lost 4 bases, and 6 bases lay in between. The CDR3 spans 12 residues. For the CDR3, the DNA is TGTGCCAGCAGTTTCGGGGTCTATGGCTACACCTTC. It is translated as CASSFGVYGYTF.

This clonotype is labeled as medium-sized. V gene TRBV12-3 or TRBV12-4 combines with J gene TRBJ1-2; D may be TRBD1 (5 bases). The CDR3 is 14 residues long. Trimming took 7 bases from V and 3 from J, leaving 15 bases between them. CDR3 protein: CASNPGRGYYGYTF. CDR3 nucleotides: TGTGCCAGCAACCCGGGACGCGGCTACTATGGCTACACCTTC.

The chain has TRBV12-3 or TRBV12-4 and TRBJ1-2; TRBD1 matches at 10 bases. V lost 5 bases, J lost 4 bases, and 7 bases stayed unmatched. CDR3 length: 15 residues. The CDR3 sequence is CASSDRDRGGYGYTF. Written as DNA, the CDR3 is TGTGCCAGCAGTGATAGGGACAGGGGAGGCTATGGCTACACCTTC.

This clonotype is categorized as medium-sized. DNA for the CDR3: TGTGCCAGCAGCCCCGAGGTGGGCAATACCTATGGCTACACCTTC. Amino acids: CASSPEVGNTYGYTF. The chain employs TRBV12-3 or TRBV12-4 and TRBJ1-2; D not resolved. Deletions cut 6 bases from V and 4 bases from J, with 18 bases between. The CDR3 is made up of 15 amino acids.

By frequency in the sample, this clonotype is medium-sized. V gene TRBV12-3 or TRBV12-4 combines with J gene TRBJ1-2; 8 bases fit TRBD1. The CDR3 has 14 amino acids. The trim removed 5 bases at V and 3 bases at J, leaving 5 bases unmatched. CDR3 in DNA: TGTGCCAGCAGTAGACAGGGGACGGACTATGGCTACACCTTC. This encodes CASSRQGTDYGYTF.

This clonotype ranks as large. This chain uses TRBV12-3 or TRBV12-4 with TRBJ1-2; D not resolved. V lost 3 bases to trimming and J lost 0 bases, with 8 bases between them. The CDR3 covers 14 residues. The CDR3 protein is CASSLDRSNYGYTF. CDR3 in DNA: TGTGCCAGCAGTTTGGACCGCTCTAACTATGGCTACACCTTC.

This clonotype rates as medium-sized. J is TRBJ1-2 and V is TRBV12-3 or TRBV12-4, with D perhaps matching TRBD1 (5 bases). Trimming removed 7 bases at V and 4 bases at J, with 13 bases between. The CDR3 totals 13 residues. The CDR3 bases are TGTGCCAGCACCGGTTTTGGGACCTATGGCTACACCTTC. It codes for CASTGFGTYGYTF.

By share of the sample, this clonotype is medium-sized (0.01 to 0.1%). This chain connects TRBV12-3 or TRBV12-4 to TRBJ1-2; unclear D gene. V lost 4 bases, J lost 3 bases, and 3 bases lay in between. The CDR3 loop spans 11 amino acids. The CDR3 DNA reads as TGTGCCAGCAGTTCTCACTATGGCTACACCTTC. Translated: CASSSHYGYTF.

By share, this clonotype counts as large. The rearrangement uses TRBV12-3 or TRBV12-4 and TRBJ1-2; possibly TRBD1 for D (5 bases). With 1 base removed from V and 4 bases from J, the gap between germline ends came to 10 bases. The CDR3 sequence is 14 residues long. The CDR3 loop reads CASSLGGTRYGYTF. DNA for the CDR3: TGTGCCAGCAGTTTAGGCGGGACCCGCTATGGCTACACCTTC.

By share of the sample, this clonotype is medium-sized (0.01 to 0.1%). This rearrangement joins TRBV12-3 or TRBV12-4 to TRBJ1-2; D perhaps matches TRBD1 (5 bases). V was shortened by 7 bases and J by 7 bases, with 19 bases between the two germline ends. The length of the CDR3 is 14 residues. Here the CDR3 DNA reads TGTGCCAGCATCCAGACCGGGACCGCGGTTGGCTACACCTTC. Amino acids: CASIQTGTAVGYTF.

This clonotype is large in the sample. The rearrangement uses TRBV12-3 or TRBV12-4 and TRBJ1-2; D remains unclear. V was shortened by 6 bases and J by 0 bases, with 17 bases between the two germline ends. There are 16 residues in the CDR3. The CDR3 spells CASRPKERLANYGYTF. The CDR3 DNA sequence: TGTGCCAGCAGACCAAAGGAGCGTTTAGCTAACTATGGCTACACCTTC.

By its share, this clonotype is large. The DNA for the CDR3 is TGTGCCAGCAGTTTAGGGATAGCTAACTATGGCTACACCTTC. Its protein product is CASSLGIANYGYTF. This rearrangement joins TRBV12-3 or TRBV12-4 to TRBJ1-2; no definite D call. V was shortened by 1 base and J by 0 bases, with 6 bases between the two germline ends. The CDR3 has 14 residues.

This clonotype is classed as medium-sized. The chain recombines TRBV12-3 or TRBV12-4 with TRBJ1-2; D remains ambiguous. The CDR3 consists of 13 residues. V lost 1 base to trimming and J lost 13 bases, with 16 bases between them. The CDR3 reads CASSLEVLSRVTF. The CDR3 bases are TGTGCCAGCAGTTTAGAGGTCCTATCGAGGGTCACCTTC.

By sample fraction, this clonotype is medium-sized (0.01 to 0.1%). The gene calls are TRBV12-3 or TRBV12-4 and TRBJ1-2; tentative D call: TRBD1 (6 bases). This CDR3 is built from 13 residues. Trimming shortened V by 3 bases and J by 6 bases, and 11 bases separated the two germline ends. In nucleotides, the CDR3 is TGTGCCAGCAGTTTCTTCAGGGGTGATGGCTACACCTTC. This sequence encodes CASSFFRGDGYTF.

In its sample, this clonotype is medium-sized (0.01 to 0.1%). As DNA, the CDR3 is TGTGCCAGCAGTGACAGGGGAGGATTCGGCTACACCTTC. Translated: CASSDRGGFGYTF. The chain couples TRBV12-3 or TRBV12-4 to TRBJ1-2; 8 bases fit TRBD1. The CDR3 extends over 13 amino acids. With 5 bases clipped from V and 8 bases from J, the junction kept 7 bases outside the gene matches.

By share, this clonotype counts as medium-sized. The CDR3 nucleotides are TGTGCCAGCAACAAACAGGGAACCTATGGCTACACCTTC. Translated: CASNKQGTYGYTF. The rearrangement links TRBV12-3 or TRBV12-4 to TRBJ1-2; D perhaps matches TRBD1 (6 bases). V was cut by 7 bases and J by 4 bases, with 13 bases left in between. This CDR3 spans 13 amino acids.

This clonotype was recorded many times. The CDR3 sequence is CASARDRRLYGYTF. In nucleotides, the CDR3 is TGTGCCAGCGCCCGGGACAGACGATTATATGGCTACACCTTC. V is TRBV12-3 or TRBV12-4 and J is TRBJ1-2; 7 bases fit TRBD1. CDR3 length: 14 residues. V shed 8 bases, J shed 5 bases, and the junction held 11 bases outside the gene matches.

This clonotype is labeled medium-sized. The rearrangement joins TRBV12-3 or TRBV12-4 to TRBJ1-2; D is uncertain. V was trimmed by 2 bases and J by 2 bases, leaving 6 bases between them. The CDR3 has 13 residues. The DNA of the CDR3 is TGTGCCAGCAGTTTAACATCGAACTATGGCTACACCTTC. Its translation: CASSLTSNYGYTF.